This TCR beta chain was obtained from a study of T cell responses to AZD1222 COVID-19 vaccine. Comment on this clone: Its antigen is not known.

Study-wide findings and caveats: Variant regions that are unmutated are reportedly the target of nearly half of spike-specific TCRs. The donor cohort was predominantly white British with a female majority, and clonal diversity may have been underestimated.

Profiling relied on immunoSEQ multiplex PCR, and the TCRdb table lists in-frame clones only, not all of them. The table has approximately 220,000 clones, roughly 91% seen once. The receptor's source is an adult in good health. Sequenced material: peripheral blood, taken on day 0 of MenACWY control vaccination.

CDR3 DNA: TGTGCCAGCAAAGTGGGACAGGGGGCACACACCGGGGAGCTGTTTTTT. It encodes CASKVGQGAHTGELFF. The J gene is TRBJ2-2, the V gene TRBV6-6, with TRBD1 matching 12 bases. CDR3 size: 16 residues. V lost 7 bases and J lost 3; bases outside the gene matches: 6. The germline V gene encodes CDR1 MNHNY and CDR2 SVGAGI (reference sequence).